Presented here are 17 T cell receptor beta chains from one specimen sequenced in a study of circulating CD8 cells and anti-PD-1 response in melanoma. TCR libraries were prepared from around 15 ng of total RNA with the QIAseq Immune Repertoire TCR panel. From the reads, TCRdb called clonotypes with MiXCR, one entry per CDR3 protein. The table lists several hundred distinct CDR3 sequences, more than 9% of them singletons, with roughly 52% in the top ten. Four subsets defined by PD-1 and/or TIGIT were sorted from live CD3+CD8+TCRalphabeta+ cells. Source: CD8+ T cells from PBMCs, taken at baseline or after one month of anti-PD-1 therapy (not recorded which). The origin of the receptors is a human donor with melanoma.

This clonotype was counted only a few times. The chain joins TRBV7-2 to TRBJ2-3; 7 bases match TRBD2. CDR3 length: 17 amino acids. The trim removed 3 bases at V and 5 bases at J, leaving 14 bases unmatched. CDR1 is SGHTA, CDR2 FQGNSA, per germline. In DNA, the CDR3 is TGTGCCAGCAGCTTGGATTCTAGCGGCTCAGGCGAAGATACGCAGTATTTT. The encoded protein is CASSLDSSGSGEDTQYF. The variable domain in full, completed from reference TRBV7-2 and TRBJ2-3, reads GAGVSQSPSNKVTEKGKDVELRCDPISGHTALYWYRQSLGQGLEFLIYFQGNSAPDKSGLPSDRFSAERTGGSVSTLTIQRTQQEDSAVYLCASSLDSSGSGEDTQYFGPGTRLTVL.

By sample share, this clonotype is large. The chain uses TRBV10-3 and TRBJ1-2, with TRBD1 matching over 9 bases. After removal of 9 bases from V and 7 bases from J, the junction contained 6 bases not matched to a gene. This CDR3 has 12 amino acids. Germline V CDR1 and CDR2: ENHRY, SYGVKD. DNA of the CDR3: TGTGCCATTCCCGGGACAGGGTTTGGCTACACCTTC. Translation gives CAIPGTGFGYTF.

By share, this clonotype counts as medium-sized (0.01 to 0.1%). The rearrangement links TRBV24-1 to TRBJ2-2, with TRBD2 matching 9 bases. Trimming at V came to 6 bases and at J to 3 bases, leaving 7 bases not matched to a gene. Germline CDR1 reads KGHDR; CDR2 reads SFDVKD. The CDR3 is made up of 16 amino acids. The CDR3 DNA reads as TGTGCCACCAGTCCAGCGGGGGGAGCTTACACCGGGGAGCTGTTTTTT. Translating gives CATSPAGGAYTGELFF.

This clonotype is labeled as medium-sized. This chain connects TRBV5-5 to TRBJ2-7; D not certain. Germline V gene data show CDR1 as SGHKS and CDR2 as YYEKEE (reference sequence). CDR3 size: 12 residues. Trimming took 3 bases from V and 0 from J, leaving 4 bases between them. CDR3 loop: CASSWDSYEQYF. In DNA form, the CDR3 reads TGTGCCAGCAGCTGGGACTCCTACGAGCAGTACTTC.

By share of the sample, this clonotype is medium-sized. This chain links TRBV15 with TRBJ1-2, with TRBD1 as a possible D gene (5 bases). The V and J ends lost 5 bases and 4 bases respectively, with 17 bases between them. The CDR3 length is 15 residues. Germline-derived CDR1 and CDR2 are LNHNV and YYDKDF (reference sequence). The CDR3 spells CATSGKTALGYGYTF. The CDR3 bases are TGTGCCACCAGCGGAAAGACAGCCCTAGGCTATGGCTACACCTTC. Using reference TRBV15 and TRBJ1-2 for the parts outside the CDR3, the full variable domain is DAMVIQNPRYQVTQFGKPVTLSCSQTLNHNVMYWYQQKSSQAPKLLFHYYDKDFNNEADTPDNFQSRRPNTSFCFLDIRSPGLGDTAMYLCATSGKTALGYGYTFGSGTRLTVV.

By sample share, this clonotype is large. The rearrangement uses TRBV12-3 or TRBV12-4 and TRBJ2-1, with 9 bases identical to TRBD1. The CDR3 runs 15 residues. The V segment lost 6 bases and the J segment 3 bases; nucleotides outside the gene matches: 6. The DNA for the CDR3 is TGTGCCAGCAGAAGAGGGACAGGGTTCTACAATGAGCAGTTCTTC. Residues: CASRRGTGFYNEQFF.

This clonotype was recorded once. This rearrangement joins TRBV7-2 to TRBJ1-1; no firm D call. V was pared by 2 bases and J by 7 bases, with 20 bases between. The V gene's germline CDR1 is SGHTA and CDR2 FQGNSA. This CDR3 spans 16 amino acids. The CDR3 region is CASSLSWVMSGGEAFF. DNA of the CDR3: TGTGCCAGCAGCTTATCTTGGGTGATGTCGGGAGGTGAAGCTTTCTTT.

This clonotype rates as large. This rearrangement joins TRBV9 to TRBJ2-3; D not resolved. Germline lookup yields CDR1 SGDLS and CDR2 YYNGEE. This CDR3 has 13 amino acids. V lost 1 base to trimming and J lost 3 bases, with 6 bases between them. Here the CDR3 reads CASSVSGTDTQYF. In DNA, the CDR3 is TGTGCCAGCAGCGTATCGGGTACAGATACGCAGTATTTT. Full variable domain (outside the CDR3, taken from reference TRBV9 and TRBJ2-3): DSGVTQTPKHLITATGQRVTLRCSPRSGDLSVYWYQQSLDQGLQFLIQYYNGEERAKGNILERFSAQQFPDLHSELNLSSLELGDSALYFCASSVSGTDTQYFGPGTRLTVL.

This clonotype was seen a few times. This may come from a read error, since a much larger clone is one base off. The V and J genes are TRBV29-1 and TRBJ2-7, with D uncertain. This CDR3 is built from 11 residues. The V gene's germline CDR1 is SQVTM and CDR2 ANQGSEA. Trimming cost V 6 bases and J 12 bases, with 18 bases left between them. The CDR3 DNA sequence: TGCAGCGTCCGTACCCCGGAAGAGAGGTACGTC. Protein sequence: CSVRTPEERYV.

This clonotype is termed medium-sized. This sequence joins TRBV2 and TRBJ2-7; possible D gene TRBD1, 6 bases. Germline CDR1 and CDR2: SNHLY and FYNNEI. This CDR3 has 16 residues. V lost 0 bases and J lost 1, with 13 bases in between. Written as DNA, the CDR3 is TGTGCCAGCAGTGAAGCGCAAGGACAGCTTTCCTACGAGCAGTACTTC. As protein: CASSEAQGQLSYEQYF.

In its sample, this clonotype ranks as medium-sized. The CDR3 nucleotides are TGTGCCAGCAGTACTGGGGACAGGGGGCGCTGGACTGAAGCTTTCTTT. Translated: CASSTGDRGRWTEAFF. This sequence joins TRBV27 and TRBJ1-1; 12 nucleotides align to TRBD1. With 5 bases clipped from V and 5 bases from J, the junction kept 9 bases outside the gene matches. The CDR3 is 16 amino acids. Germline CDR1 is MNHEY and CDR2 is SMNVEV (reference sequence).

By sample share, this clonotype is medium-sized. The chain combines TRBV19 with TRBJ2-7; D may be TRBD1 or TRBD2 (5 bases each). Trimming stripped 4 bases from V and 4 bases from J, with 11 bases between. Germline V gene data show CDR1 as LNHDA and CDR2 as SQIVND (reference sequence). The CDR3 contains 13 residues. CDR3 in amino acids: CASSTGTGYEQYF. The CDR3 DNA sequence: TGTGCCAGTAGTACCGGGACGGGATACGAGCAGTACTTC.

As to this clonotype: Given a much more abundant clone one base away, this may be a read error. The chain couples TRBV2 to TRBJ2-5; tentative D call: TRBD2 (6 bases). The CDR3 has 13 residues. Germline-derived CDR1 and CDR2 are SNHLY and FYNNEI. The CDR3 region has the DNA TGTGCCAGCAGTGGTTTGCGGGAAGAGGCCCAGTACTTC. Translation: CASSGLREEAQYF.

With regard to this clonotype: An end of the junction does not agree with germline; a read error may underlie this. The rearrangement joins TRBV24-1 to TRBJ2-4; D not resolved. The CDR3 length is 11 residues. The germline V gene has CDR1 KGHDR and CDR2 SFDVKD. The CDR3 coding sequence is TGTGCCACCAAACGCCCGCGCCCCGAGCAATTC. Protein sequence: CATKRPRPEQF.

Comment on this clonotype: One junction end does not reproduce the germline sequence, and a read error may be involved. The genes are TRBV24-1 and TRBJ2-4; D uncertain. Germline assignment: CDR1 KGHDR and CDR2 SFDVKD. The CDR3 totals 11 residues. The CDR3 is CATKRPGPEQF. The CDR3 DNA sequence: TGTGCCACCAAACGCCCGGGCCCCGAGCAATTC.

This clonotype qualifies as large (0.1 to 1%). The gene calls are TRBV19 and TRBJ1-4; no firm D call. Trimming stripped 6 bases from V and 0 bases from J, with 14 bases between. CDR3 length: 16 amino acids. The germline V gene encodes CDR1 LNHDA and CDR2 SQIVND (reference sequence). The CDR3 here is CASSYTGVATNEKLFF. DNA of the CDR3: TGTGCCAGTAGCTATACGGGAGTTGCAACTAATGAAAAACTGTTTTTT.

This clonotype qualifies as medium-sized. The chain combines TRBV7-9 with TRBJ2-7, with D tentatively TRBD1 or TRBD2 (5 bases each). The germline V gene has CDR1 SEHNR and CDR2 FQNEAQ (reference sequence). This CDR3 region has 15 residues. V lost 5 bases, J lost 5 bases, and 19 bases lay in between. The chain's CDR3 is CASSAPWGSRDEQYF. CDR3 in DNA: TGTGCCAGCAGCGCCCCGTGGGGGTCAAGAGACGAGCAGTACTTC.